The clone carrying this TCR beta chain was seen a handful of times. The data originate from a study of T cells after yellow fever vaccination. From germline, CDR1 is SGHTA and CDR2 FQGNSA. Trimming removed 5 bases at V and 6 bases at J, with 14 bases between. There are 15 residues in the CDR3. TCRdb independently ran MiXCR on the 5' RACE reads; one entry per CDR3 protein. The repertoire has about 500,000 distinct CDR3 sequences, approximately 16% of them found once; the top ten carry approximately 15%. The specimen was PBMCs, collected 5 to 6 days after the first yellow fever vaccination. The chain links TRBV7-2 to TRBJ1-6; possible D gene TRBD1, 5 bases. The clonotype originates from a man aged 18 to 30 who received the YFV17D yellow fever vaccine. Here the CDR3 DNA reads TGTGCCAGCAGCGTACCACGGGGGAGTAATTCACCCCTCCACTTT. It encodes CASSVPRGSNSPLHF.